A selection of T cell receptor beta chains follows, all from one sample in a study of blood T cell repertoires in COVID-19. The protocol was immunoSEQ multiplex PCR, while the TCRdb copy is restricted to in-frame clones and leaves out a portion. The sample lists just over 150,000 clones; 75% to 85% were seen once. The sequencing input was peripheral blood. Source of these receptors: a man aged 55-75 years with acute or convalescent COVID-19. The conserved cysteine and the conserved F or W are not part of the CDR3 here. A D gene is named only where the DNA matches it firmly.

d_gene	v_gene	j_gene	CDR3aa
TRBD2	TRBV5-4	TRBJ2-1	ASSLGGLAREQF
NA	TRBV5-1	TRBJ1-5	ASSLAGDGNQPQH
NA	TRBV3-1/TRBV3-2	TRBJ1-3	ASSEGGTRLSSGNTIY
TRBD2	TRBV28	TRBJ2-1	ASRGLAGYNEQF
TRBD2	TRBV24-1	TRBJ2-1	ATSDQTSGASYNEQF
TRBD2	TRBV9	TRBJ2-7	ASSARTSGGAGEQY
NA	TRBV15	TRBJ1-2	ATSPALVRGIYGYT
NA	TRBV19	TRBJ2-3	ASNGRMITDTQY
NA	TRBV2	TRBJ1-6	ASSSDGGSNSPLH
NA	TRBV4-1	TRBJ1-1	ASSQGLFGRDGTEAF
NA	TRBV23-1	TRBJ1-1	ASSGRGWSAEAF
TRBD1	TRBV19	TRBJ2-5	ASSIGNRGRLEETQY
NA	TRBV2	TRBJ1-2	ASSGTGSYGYT
TRBD1	TRBV6-5	TRBJ1-1	ASSYSMGDRDAF
NA	TRBV11-2	TRBJ1-3	ASSRGRGGSGNTIY
NA	TRBV7-9	TRBJ1-5	ASSFSSNQPQH
NA	TRBV5-5	TRBJ2-3	ASTPLSDTQY
NA	TRBV12-3/TRBV12-4	TRBJ2-2	ASSQGPTGELF
NA	TRBV18	TRBJ1-1	ASSPQIENTEAF
NA	TRBV28	TRBJ2-7	ASRAYAGREQY
TRBD1	TRBV10-3	TRBJ1-6	AMSRTGDNSPLH
TRBD2	TRBV3-1/TRBV3-2	TRBJ2-3	ASSLPGLAGAHTGTQY
TRBD2	TRBV24-1	TRBJ2-1	ATSERIAGAQF
NA	TRBV7-2	TRBJ1-2	ASSLGQGRGYT
TRBD1	TRBV12-3/TRBV12-4	TRBJ2-3	ASRRTGSGTQY
TRBD2	TRBV7-3	TRBJ2-2	ASSPRAGGLGELF
NA	TRBV27	TRBJ1-4	ASSSWWQGTEKLF
NA	TRBV28	TRBJ1-1	ASSRLDRSNTEAF
TRBD2	TRBV3-1/TRBV3-2	TRBJ2-7	ASTPAPGLAYEQY
TRBD1	TRBV6-6	TRBJ1-1	ASNSHRGTEAF
TRBD2	TRBV9	TRBJ2-2	ASSVGGLSNTGELF
TRBD2	TRBV27	TRBJ2-1	ASTPLAQRDRGEQF
TRBD1	TRBV6-5	TRBJ2-1	ASRERTGGQDEQF
NA	TRBV5-1	TRBJ2-2	ASSPPGANTGELF
NA	TRBV6-5	TRBJ1-1	ASSRRTPDTEAF
NA	TRBV19	TRBJ2-2	ASTMDRNTGELF
NA	TRBV6-6	TRBJ1-2	ASSPESGGYT
TRBD1	TRBV15	TRBJ2-7	ATRPTGYSYEQY
TRBD1	TRBV6-5	TRBJ2-7	ASTNTGGGEQY
NA	TRBV5-5	TRBJ2-1	ASSLEAGSYNEQF
TRBD1	TRBV7-6	TRBJ2-1	ASSLVGQGGFNEQF
TRBD2	TRBV6-2/TRBV6-3	TRBJ2-2	ASSLPRLASSGELF
NA	TRBV5-8	TRBJ2-3	ASREESQY
TRBD1	TRBV9	TRBJ2-7	ASSPGQSYEQY
NA	TRBV29-1	TRBJ2-5	SVEVQQETQY
NA	TRBV11-3	TRBJ1-1	ASSDRLNTEAF
TRBD2	TRBV6-5	TRBJ2-3	ASSFSGGATDTQY
TRBD1	TRBV27	TRBJ1-1	ASSISGTGSTEAF
NA	TRBV12-3/TRBV12-4	TRBJ1-2	ASTPDRTRSYT
TRBD1	TRBV4-3	TRBJ1-1	ASSQDLGGRGAAF
NA	TRBV3-1/TRBV3-2	TRBJ2-2	ASSQENVARSRPGELF
TRBD2	TRBV4-1	TRBJ2-2	ASSQGPSGFAGELF
NA	TRBV7-2	TRBJ1-1	ASSLFRGNTEAF